The rows below give T cell receptor beta chains drawn from one sample of a study of T cell responses to AZD1222 COVID-19 vaccine. TCRdb keeps only in-frame clones here, not all; method: immunoSEQ multiplex PCR. The table has about 170,000 clones, about 89% seen once. Sequenced here: peripheral blood, sampled on day 0 of AZD1222 vaccination. Receptors originate from an adult in good health. The conserved cysteine and the conserved F or W are not part of the CDR3 here. A D gene is named only where the DNA matches it firmly.

TRBD2,15,TRBV7-2,TRBJ2-2,ASSLVVGLAGVGELF
TRBD2,13,TRBV7-2,TRBJ2-5,ASSLSSGSGETQY
TRBD2,12,TRBV11-2,TRBJ2-3,ASSLVAGGETQY
.,13,TRBV7-3,TRBJ2-1,ASSWDTASYNEQF
.,12,TRBV30,TRBJ2-1,AWIRGGQYNEQF
TRBD2,12,TRBV29-1,TRBJ2-1,SVSTSGGAGEQF
.,14,TRBV7-9,TRBJ1-2,ASSLAPGMPSYGYT
TRBD2,16,TRBV10-3,TRBJ2-3,AISQAGGLHTSTDTQY
.,9,TRBV9,TRBJ2-1,ASSEGGEQF
.,15,TRBV5-1,TRBJ2-3,ASSSDRDSTSTDTQY
TRBD1,12,TRBV9,TRBJ1-3,ASSGQGAGNTIY
.,12,TRBV4-1,TRBJ1-6,ASSRGIRGSPLH
.,15,TRBV7-2,TRBJ2-3,ASSRRSSGHSTDTQY
.,11,TRBV25-1,TRBJ1-1,ASSLHYGTEAF
TRBD2,14,TRBV2,TRBJ2-7,ASSAILAGSAGEQY
.,13,TRBV28,TRBJ1-5,ASCKGPYSNQPQH
.,13,TRBV5-1,TRBJ2-7,ASSLDSRSSYEQY
TRBD2,13,TRBV29-1,TRBJ2-7,SVGPGTSGRTEQY
TRBD1,13,TRBV6-1,TRBJ1-1,ASSERHTGDTEAF
TRBD2,14,TRBV3-1/TRBV3-2,TRBJ2-1,ASTLGLAGGGGEQF
TRBD1,14,TRBV9,TRBJ1-4,ASSVGGQATNEKLF
TRBD2,14,TRBV6-6,TRBJ2-7,ASSRTLAGGPHEQY
.,11,TRBV12-3/TRBV12-4,TRBJ2-4,ASNPGAGDIQY
.,19,TRBV21-1,TRBJ2-1,ASSKALKDRVLGRLYYEQF